The 13 T cell receptor beta chains reported below all come from one sample, sequenced in a study of post-analysis software for immune sequencing data. Findings and caveats of the study: The five TRBV segments detected at higher frequency in patients than in controls included TRBV5-6, TRBV5-1 and TRBV20-1.

These receptors have no known antigen. cDNA libraries of TCR beta carried unique molecular identifiers. One entry per CDR3 protein, called by TCRdb with MiXCR from the PCR reads. The sample includes 750,000 to 950,000 distinct CDR3 sequences, about half seen only once; the top ten take roughly 4.5%. The specimen was blood. The receptors were sampled from a girl aged 10-17 years with multiple sclerosis.

The chain uses TRBV25-1 and TRBJ2-4; a possible D gene is TRBD2 (5 bases). The assigned J gene may be wrong: the sequence end matches TRBJ2-7 better. Germline CDR1 MGHDK, CDR2 SYGVNS. The CDR3 sequence is 13 residues long. The DNA of the CDR3 is TGTGCCAGCAGTGAAGGAGGAGTAGACGAGCAGTACTTC. Translated: CASSEGGVDEQYF.

V gene TRBV5-1 combines with J gene TRBJ2-7; 8 nucleotides match TRBD2. The junction had 7 bases not matched to a gene; V was cut back by 0 bases and J by 2 bases. Germline V CDR1 and CDR2: SGHRS, YFSETQ. This CDR3 comprises 16 residues. CDR3 loop: CASSLGASGPTYEQYF. In DNA, the CDR3 is TGCGCCAGCAGCTTGGGGGCTAGCGGGCCGACCTACGAGCAGTACTTC.

Comment on this clonotype: The junction departs from the called germline gene at one end, perhaps through a read error. This chain connects TRBV19 to TRBJ2-1, with 8 bases fitting TRBD2. Per germline, CDR1 LNHDA and CDR2 SQIVND (reference sequence). This CDR3 spans 16 amino acids. The CDR3: CASSDPGGRSPNKQFF. CDR3 coding DNA: TGTGCCAGCTCCGACCCAGGCGGGAGGAGTCCCAATAAGCAGTTCTTC.

The chain joins TRBV4-3 to TRBJ2-2, with a possible D match to TRBD1 (6 bases). This CDR3 region has 15 residues. CDR1 is LGHNA, CDR2 YSLEER, per germline. Trimming left V 1 base short and J 5 bases short, with 11 bases between. CDR3 sequence: CASSQGRTVTGELFF. The CDR3 region has the DNA TGCGCCAGCAGCCAAGGTCGGACAGTTACCGGGGAGCTGTTTTTT.

The chain couples TRBV20-1 to TRBJ2-1; no firm D call. Trimming pared 5 bases from V and 7 bases from J, leaving 15 bases between. CDR1 and CDR2 (germline): DFQATT, SNEGSKA (reference sequence). The CDR3 has 13 amino acids. The CDR3 nucleotides read TGCAGTGCTGGCCGTTCGACCGTTAATGAGCAGTTCTTC. Translating gives CSAGRSTVNEQFF.

The chain employs TRBV21-1 and TRBJ2-1; the table assigns TRBD2, which was not confirmed against the DNA. TRBV21-1 is deemed a pseudogene. This CDR3 has 15 residues. CDR3 region: CASSKDGLAGAEQFF. CDR3 DNA: TGTGCCAGCAGCAAAGACGGACTAGCGGGAGCTGAGCAGTTCTTC.

The chain links TRBV7-2 to TRBJ2-1, with 12 positions matching TRBD2. V lost 0 bases and J lost 6; bases outside the gene matches: 9. CDR1 is SGHTA, CDR2 FQGNSA, per germline. The CDR3 spans 18 residues. The CDR3 bases are TGTGCCAGCAGCTTAGCCTCGGGACTAGCGGGCATTCGCAATGAGCAGTTCTTC. Residues: CASSLASGLAGIRNEQFF. The entire variable domain, with the rest obtained from reference TRBV7-2 and TRBJ2-1, is as follows: GAGVSQSPSNKVTEKGKDVELRCDPISGHTALYWYRQSLGQGLEFLIYFQGNSAPDKSGLPSDRFSAERTGGSVSTLTIQRTQQEDSAVYLCASSLASGLAGIRNEQFFGPGTRLTVL.

This chain connects TRBV12-3 or TRBV12-4 to TRBJ1-5; the D is unclear. The CDR3 loop spans 13 amino acids. V lost 6 bases to trimming and J lost 9 bases, with 15 bases between them. CDR3 loop: CASSPRGDGPQHF. The CDR3 DNA reads TGTGCCAGCAGCCCCCGCGGCGACGGGCCCCAGCATTTT.

The chain is built from TRBV6-5 and TRBJ2-1, with 8 bases identical to TRBD1. Germline V gene data show CDR1 as MNHEY and CDR2 as SVGAGI. The V segment lost 6 bases and the J segment 8 bases; nucleotides outside the gene matches: 9. The CDR3 runs 14 residues. The DNA for the CDR3 is TGTGCCAGCAGAGACAGGGGTTTTCACGATGAGCAGTTCTTC. Protein sequence: CASRDRGFHDEQFF.

This rearrangement joins TRBV7-2 to TRBJ1-5; 8 bases are a match to TRBD1. The CDR3 sequence is 14 residues long. With 4 bases clipped from V and 6 bases from J, the junction kept 5 bases outside the gene matches. Germline CDR1 is SGHTA and CDR2 is FQGNSA. The CDR3 loop is CASSSGQGPQPQHF. In nucleotides, the CDR3 is TGTGCCAGCAGCTCCGGACAGGGCCCTCAGCCCCAGCATTTT.

This clonotype was seen more than once but under ten times. The rearrangement joins TRBV12-3 or TRBV12-4 to TRBJ2-1; 9 bases line up with TRBD2. The CDR3 spans 14 residues. Losses at the gene ends were 7 bases for V and 2 bases for J; bases not matched to a gene: 3. DNA for the CDR3: TGTGCCAGCACCCCTAGCGGGGCCTACAATGAGCAGTTCTTC. It yields the protein CASTPSGAYNEQFF.

As concerns this clonotype: This clone may be a read error of a much larger clone one base away. The genes are TRBV6-4 and TRBJ2-1; 14 nucleotides agree with TRBD2. With the DNA end fitting TRBJ2-7 better, the J assignment may be wrong. Germline V gives CDR1 MRHNA, CDR2 SNTAGT. This CDR3 is built from 14 residues. CDR3 protein: CASSGLAGGNEQYF. The DNA of the CDR3 is TGTGCCAGCAGTGGACTAGCGGGAGGGAATGAGCAGTACTTC.

The chain combines TRBV14 with TRBJ1-3; the D is unclear. Trimming removed 2 bases at V and 1 base at J, with 6 bases between. CDR1 is SGHDN and CDR2 is FVKESK in the germline V gene. The CDR3 totals 14 residues. CDR3 sequence: CASSQQISGNTIYF. The CDR3 coding sequence is TGTGCCAGCAGCCAACAGATATCTGGAAACACCATATATTTT.